The rows below give T cell receptor beta chains drawn from one sample of a study of early stage breast cancer tumors. The protocol was immunoSEQ multiplex PCR, while the TCRdb copy is restricted to in-frame clones and leaves out a portion. The data contain about 63,000 clones, approximately 80% of them singletons. Sequenced input: blood. The origin of the receptors is a person aged 25 to 45 with breast cancer. CDR3s include the opening cysteine and the closing phenylalanine or tryptophan. The D gene is left open where the match is weak. The size of a clone is reported for some rows only, either as once, few or many, or as a class for expanded clones.

NA	TRBV28	TRBD2	TRBJ2-7	CASSPVLAVSSYEQYF	TGTGCCAGCAGTCCGGTCCTAGCGGTCTCTTCCTACGAGCAGTACTTC
NA	TRBV4-3	NA	TRBJ2-7	CASSQDGSPYEQYF	TGCGCCAGCAGCCAAGACGGGAGCCCCTACGAGCAGTACTTC
NA	TRBV10-3	NA	TRBJ1-3	CAISESTVNTIYF	TGTGCCATCAGTGAGTCGACGGTAAACACCATATATTTT
NA	TRBV27	NA	TRBJ2-7	CASSPLSWDQPHYEQYF	TGTGCCAGCAGCCCCCTGAGTTGGGACCAACCGCACTACGAGCAGTACTTC
NA	TRBV29-1	TRBD1	TRBJ1-2	CSVEQGANYGYTF	TGCAGCGTTGAACAGGGGGCAAACTATGGCTACACCTTC
NA	TRBV9	NA	TRBJ2-7	CASSLGTNRMSQGCSYEQYF	TGTGCCAGCAGCCTAGGTACAAATAGGATGTCGCAGGGATGTTCGTACGAGCAGTACTTC
NA	TRBV19	TRBD2	TRBJ2-5	CASSRSGTRWETQYF	TGTGCCAGTAGTAGGTCCGGGACTAGATGGGAGACCCAGTACTTC
NA	TRBV7-9	TRBD2	TRBJ2-7	CASTTLAGGTYEQYF	TGTGCCAGCACCACCTTGGCCGGGGGGACCTACGAGCAGTACTTC
once	TRBV4-2	NA	TRBJ1-1	CASSQDSWGRGTEAFF	TGTGCCAGCAGCCAAGATTCATGGGGGAGGGGCACTGAAGCTTTCTTT
NA	TRBV4-1	TRBD2	TRBJ2-1	CASSLSGSNYNEQFF	TGCGCCAGCAGCCTTAGCGGGAGTAACTACAATGAGCAGTTCTTC
NA	TRBV4-2	NA	TRBJ1-1	CASSQDLTGNTEAFF	TGTGCCAGCAGCCAAGATTTGACAGGGAACACTGAAGCTTTCTTT
NA	TRBV18	TRBD2	TRBJ2-2	CASSPLFAGEGGELFF	TGTGCCAGCTCACCATTATTTGCGGGAGAAGGCGGGGAGCTGTTTTTT
NA	TRBV7-2	TRBD2	TRBJ2-2	CASSSPSGITGELFF	TGTGCCAGCAGCTCCCCTAGCGGGATCACCGGGGAGCTGTTTTTT
few	TRBV19	TRBD1	TRBJ1-2	CASSMDRGLSVDGYTF	TGTGCCAGTAGCATGGACAGGGGATTAAGCGTCGATGGCTACACCTTC
once	TRBV7-6	TRBD2	TRBJ2-1	CASSITGGREQFF	TGTGCCAGCAGCATTACGGGGGGGCGGGAGCAGTTCTTC
NA	TRBV6-4	TRBD1	TRBJ2-1	CASSATGTGNNEQFF	TGTGCCAGCAGTGCAACCGGGACAGGAAACAATGAGCAGTTCTTC
NA	TRBV6-5	NA	TRBJ1-3	CASSASGAGNTIYF	TGTGCCAGCAGTGCCTCAGGGGCTGGAAACACCATATATTTT
NA	TRBV5-1	NA	TRBJ2-3	CASSLGRGGTDTQYF	TGCGCCAGCAGTTTGGGCAGGGGGGGCACAGATACGCAGTATTTT
NA	TRBV10-3	NA	TRBJ1-2	CAISESRGYGYTF	TGTGCCATCAGTGAGTCGAGGGGCTATGGCTACACCTTC
few	TRBV27	TRBD2	TRBJ2-7	CASRFGGSSYEQYF	TGTGCCAGCAGATTCGGGGGGAGCTCCTACGAGCAGTACTTC
NA	TRBV18	NA	TRBJ1-1	CASSPLPGSVNTEAFF	TGTGCCAGCTCACCACTCCCGGGAAGCGTGAACACTGAAGCTTTCTTT
NA	TRBV6-4	TRBD2	TRBJ2-1	CASSDDSGTPYNEQFF	TGTGCCAGCAGTGATGATAGCGGGACTCCCTACAATGAGCAGTTCTTC
NA	TRBV14	TRBD1	TRBJ2-7	CASSEGQGYSYEQYF	TGTGCCAGCAGCGAAGGACAGGGGTACTCCTACGAGCAGTACTTC
NA	TRBV19	NA	TRBJ1-1	CASSIGPMNTEAFF	TGTGCCAGTAGTATCGGACCCATGAACACTGAAGCTTTCTTT
NA	TRBV9	TRBD2	TRBJ2-7	CASSVHPRTSRGGEQYF	TGTGCCAGCAGCGTGCACCCCCGGACTAGCAGGGGAGGCGAGCAGTACTTC
NA	TRBV29-1	NA	TRBJ2-7	CSVGGGYEQYF	TGCAGCGTTGGGGGCGGCTACGAGCAGTACTTC
NA	TRBV5-1	NA	TRBJ1-4	CASSLEVRQGYEKLFF	TGCGCCAGCAGCTTGGAGGTGCGGCAGGGTTACGAAAAACTGTTTTTT
NA	TRBV28	NA	TRBJ2-7	CASRKSGAYEQYF	TGTGCCAGCAGGAAATCGGGAGCCTACGAGCAGTACTTC
NA	TRBV19	NA	TRBJ1-4	CASRGVEFNEKLFF	TGTGCCAGTAGGGGCGTTGAGTTTAATGAAAAACTGTTTTTT